The next 15 T cell receptor beta chains were all read from a single sample in a study of T cell clones after liver transplantation. Clones were read by immunoSEQ multiplex PCR, and TCRdb kept only the in-frame ones, dropping some. The profile covers under 55,000 clones, with 80% to 90% appearing a single time and approximately 15% taken by the ten largest. Source: CD8+ T cells from blood, taken 12 months after liver transplant. The receptors were sampled from a human patient who received a liver transplant. Some T cells may be transferred from the graft donor.

J is TRBJ1-3 and V is TRBV5-4; D might be TRBD1 (5 bases). From germline, CDR1 is SGHNT and CDR2 YYREEE (reference sequence). CDR3 size: 13 residues. Trimming removed 4 bases from V and 0 bases from J, with 5 bases in between. As DNA, the CDR3 is TGTGCCAGCAGCGGGACCTCTGGAAACACCATATATTTT. Amino acids: CASSGTSGNTIYF.

This chain connects TRBV11-2 to TRBJ1-3; D remains ambiguous. Germline V gene sequence: CDR1 SGHAT, CDR2 FQNNGV. The CDR3 is 15 residues long. Trimming removed 4 bases at V and 2 bases at J, with 12 bases between. As DNA, the CDR3 is TGTGCCAGCAGCTCGGACGGTACGACTGGAAACACCATATATTTT. It specifies CASSSDGTTGNTIYF.

The rearrangement links TRBV7-9 to TRBJ1-1; D gene uncertain. The V end lost 5 bases, the J end lost 1 base, and 26 bases lay between the germline ends. CDR1 SEHNR and CDR2 FQNEAQ come from the germline V gene (reference sequence). This CDR3 has 19 residues. Written as DNA, the CDR3 is TGTGCCAGCAGCCCCCAAGGTGAGGGTTGGGTCGTAGGGAACACTGAAGCTTTCTTT. It is translated as CASSPQGEGWVVGNTEAFF. The full variable domain, its missing parts supplied by reference TRBV7-9 and TRBJ1-1, is DTGVSQNPRHKITKRGQNVTFRCDPISEHNRLYWYRQTLGQGPEFLTYFQNEAQLEKSRLLSDRFSAERPKGSFSTLEIQRTEQGDSAMYLCASSPQGEGWVVGNTEAFFGQGTRLTVV.

V and J are TRBV19 and TRBJ2-7; D possibly corresponds to TRBD2 (6 bases). This CDR3 is built from 14 residues. Trimming left V 5 bases short and J 2 bases short, with 13 bases between. Germline V gene data show CDR1 as LNHDA and CDR2 as SQIVND (reference sequence). CDR3 sequence: CASSGGLRTYEQYF. DNA for the CDR3: TGTGCCAGTAGTGGGGGACTTCGTACCTACGAGCAGTACTTC.

The J gene is TRBJ1-5, the V gene TRBV5-1, with D uncertain. In germline, CDR1 is SGHRS, CDR2 YFSETQ. This CDR3 spans 14 amino acids. V lost 0 bases, J lost 6 bases, and 10 bases lay in between. Written as DNA, the CDR3 is TGCGCCAGCAGCTTGGGGACCGCGACTCAGCCCCAGCATTTT. Its protein product is CASSLGTATQPQHF.

The gene calls are TRBV27 and TRBJ2-7; TRBD2 matches 7 bases. The V and J ends lost 6 bases and 2 bases, in that order; junction bases with no gene match: 7. The CDR3 length is 14 residues. CDR1 MNHEY and CDR2 SMNVEV come from the germline V gene (reference sequence). CDR3: CASSLGGSAYEQYF. The CDR3 bases are TGTGCCAGCAGCTTGGGGGGGAGCGCCTACGAGCAGTACTTC.

The J gene is TRBJ2-6, the V gene TRBV11-2; D possibly corresponds to TRBD2 (6 bases). CDR3 length: 15 residues. Per germline, CDR1 SGHAT and CDR2 FQNNGV. The germline V and J ends were trimmed by 0 bases and 6 bases, with 9 bases remaining between them. This chain's CDR3 is CASSLEGGVANVLTF. CDR3 nucleotide sequence: TGTGCCAGCAGCTTAGAGGGGGGAGTGGCCAACGTCCTGACTTTC.

V is TRBV28 and J is TRBJ2-7, with a tentative D call TRBD1 (6 bases). Germline CDR1 reads MDHEN; CDR2 reads SYDVKM. This CDR3 comprises 16 residues. Trimming took off 5 bases at V and 0 bases at J, with 17 bases between the two ends. The DNA of the CDR3 is TGTGCCAGCAGTCCTACTCAGGACAGCATCTCCTACGAGCAGTACTTC. This gives the protein CASSPTQDSISYEQYF.

The V call is TRBV6-5, the J call TRBJ2-7; TRBD1 is a possible D gene (5 bases). This CDR3 contains 12 residues. Trimming took off 5 bases at V and 4 bases at J, with 9 bases between the two ends. Germline V gives CDR1 MNHEY, CDR2 SVGAGI. DNA for the CDR3: TGTGCCAGCAGTCCTACAGGATACGAGCAGTACTTC. This codes for CASSPTGYEQYF.

This clone was seen a single time. The chain joins TRBV6-5 to TRBJ1-1; TRBD1 might be the D (5 bases). The CDR3 is 14 residues long. CDR1 is MNHEY, CDR2 SVGAGI, per germline. The V end lost 4 bases, the J end lost 1 base, and 10 bases lay between the germline ends. In nucleotides, the CDR3 is TGTGCCAGCAGTTTGGGGGGTGAGAACACTGAAGCTTTCTTT. Amino acid sequence: CASSLGGENTEAFF.

The chain joins TRBV9 to TRBJ1-1; D is unclear. The CDR3 has 13 residues. With 0 bases removed from V and 1 base from J, the gap between germline ends came to 4 bases. Germline CDR1 and CDR2: SGDLS and YYNGEE. The CDR3 DNA is TGTGCCAGCAGCGTAGCTGGGAACACTGAAGCTTTCTTT. Amino acid sequence: CASSVAGNTEAFF.

This clone has just one count. The CDR3 protein is CASRQGWRETQYF. The DNA for the CDR3 is TGTGCCAGCAGACAGGGCTGGAGGGAGACCCAGTACTTC. The chain recombines TRBV27 with TRBJ2-5, with D perhaps matching TRBD1 (6 bases). V was pared by 6 bases and J by 5 bases, with 13 bases between. This CDR3 is 13 amino acids long. CDR1 and CDR2 (germline): MNHEY, SMNVEV (reference sequence).

J is TRBJ2-3 and V is TRBV11-2; D ambiguous. Trimming cost V 1 base and J 5 bases, with 10 bases left between them. The CDR3 loop spans 14 amino acids. Germline V gene sequence: CDR1 SGHAT, CDR2 FQNNGV. The CDR3 nucleotides are TGTGCCAGCAGCTTAGTTTTCGTGGAAGATACGCAGTATTTT. This sequence encodes CASSLVFVEDTQYF. Based on the CDR3 plus reference TRBV11-2 and TRBJ2-3, the full variable domain is EAGVAQSPRYKIIEKRQSVAFWCNPISGHATLYWYQQILGQGPKLLIQFQNNGVVDDSQLPKDRFSAERLKGVDSTLKIQPAKLEDSAVYLCASSLVFVEDTQYFGPGTRLTVL.

This clone occurred once. Other DNA sequences in this sample translate to the same CDR3. J is TRBJ2-7 and V is TRBV5-4; 8 positions match TRBD1. The CDR3 consists of 14 residues. The junction had 2 bases not matched to a gene; V was cut back by 0 bases and J by 3 bases. Per the germline V gene, CDR1 is SGHNT and CDR2 is YYREEE (reference sequence). The CDR3 DNA is TGTGCCAGCAGCTTGGACAGGGGGAGCTACGAGCAGTACTTC. Its translation is CASSLDRGSYEQYF.

The chain recombines TRBV27 with TRBJ1-3, with D perhaps matching TRBD1 (6 bases). V was clipped by 5 bases and J by 4 bases, with 18 bases between them. The CDR3 is made up of 16 amino acids. The germline V gene has CDR1 MNHEY and CDR2 SMNVEV (reference sequence). This chain's CDR3 is CASSRTVWGRGNTIYF. For the CDR3, the DNA is TGTGCCAGCAGTCGTACGGTATGGGGGCGAGGAAACACCATATATTTT.